This T cell receptor (beta chain) was captured in a study of T cell responses to AZD1222 COVID-19 vaccine. Study overall: Samples with a second dose at about 4 or about 12 weeks were pooled together.

The assay was immunoSEQ multiplex PCR, and TCRdb's table has in-frame clones only and misses some. Of 150,000 to 180,000 clones listed, more than 90% are singletons. CDR3 length equals 14 residues. Germline V gene data show CDR1 as SGHVS and CDR2 as FNYEAQ. With 1 base removed from V and 5 bases from J, the gap between germline ends came to 9 bases. The receptor was derived from an adult in good health. The chain links TRBV7-6 to TRBJ1-5, with D uncertain. This specimen consisted of peripheral blood, obtained on day 0 of AZD1222 vaccination. In DNA form, the CDR3 reads TGTGCCAGCAGCTTAGTACAGTCGGATCAGCCCCAGCATTTT. Translating gives CASSLVQSDQPQHF.